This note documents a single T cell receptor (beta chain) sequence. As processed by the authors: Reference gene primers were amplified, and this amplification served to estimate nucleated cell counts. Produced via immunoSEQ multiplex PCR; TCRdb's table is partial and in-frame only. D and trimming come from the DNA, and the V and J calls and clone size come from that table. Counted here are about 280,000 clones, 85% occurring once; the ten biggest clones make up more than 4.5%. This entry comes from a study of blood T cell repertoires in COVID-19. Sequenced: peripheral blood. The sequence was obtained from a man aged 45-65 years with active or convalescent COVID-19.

The CDR3, as DNA: TGTGCCTGGAGGCTGGGCGAATTCCACACTGAAGCTTTCTTT. The encoded protein is CAWRLGEFHTEAFF. The J gene is TRBJ1-1, the V gene TRBV30; no firm D call. With 3 bases removed from V and 3 bases from J, the gap between germline ends came to 14 bases. Germline-derived CDR1 and CDR2 are GTSNPN and SVGIG (reference sequence). The CDR3 is made up of 14 amino acids.